The rows below give T cell receptor beta chains drawn from one sample of a study of shared clonotypes between healthy human individuals. The table came from immunoSEQ multiplex PCR; TCRdb's copy has only in-frame clones and leaves some out. The sample has over 2,000,000 clones; roughly 93% are singletons. Sequencing input: naive CD8+ T cells from PBMCs. These receptors all stem from a man younger than 35 in good health. Some clones in this sample may be carry-over from other donors' samples. The CDR3 runs from the conserved cysteine through the conserved F or W. The D gene is left open where the match is weak. Size values are once, few and many counts, or a class for expanded clones, and some rows have none.

d_gene: .; v_gene: TRBV27; j_gene: TRBJ1-5; abundance: .; CDR3nt: TGTGCCAGCAGCCACCGGGACAGCAATCAGCCCCAGCATTTT; CDR3aa: CASSHRDSNQPQHF
d_gene: .; v_gene: TRBV27; j_gene: TRBJ2-7; abundance: .; CDR3nt: TGTGCCAGCAGCAGTCCCTGGGGCGAGCAGTACTTC; CDR3aa: CASSSPWGEQYF
d_gene: .; v_gene: TRBV12-1; j_gene: TRBJ2-7; abundance: .; CDR3nt: TGTGCCAGCAGTTCCCCACGGGGGGGGGAGCAGTGGTTCATCGTCGAGCAGTACTTC; CDR3aa: CASSSPRGGEQWFIVEQYF
d_gene: TRBD1; v_gene: TRBV5-6; j_gene: TRBJ1-5; abundance: .; CDR3nt: TGTGCCAGCAGCTTGGGGACAGGGGTATATCAGCCCCAGCATTTT; CDR3aa: CASSLGTGVYQPQHF
d_gene: TRBD2; v_gene: TRBV2; j_gene: TRBJ2-7; abundance: .; CDR3nt: TGTGCCAGCAGGCCCGCCCCAGCGGGAGCCCCCTACGAGCAGTACTTC; CDR3aa: CASRPAPAGAPYEQYF
d_gene: .; v_gene: TRBV7-9; j_gene: TRBJ2-3; abundance: .; CDR3nt: TGTGCCAGCAGCCCCGCACGGACAGCAGATACGCAGTATTTT; CDR3aa: CASSPARTADTQYF
d_gene: TRBD2; v_gene: TRBV6-4; j_gene: TRBJ2-7; abundance: .; CDR3nt: TGTGCCAGCAGCAGACTAGCGGGAGGTGCCTACGAGCAGTACTTC; CDR3aa: CASSRLAGGAYEQYF
d_gene: TRBD1; v_gene: TRBV28; j_gene: TRBJ2-1; abundance: .; CDR3nt: TGTGCCAGCAGCCTGGGGACCGGGACAGGGCATTTCAATGAGCAGTTCTTC; CDR3aa: CASSLGTGTGHFNEQFF
d_gene: TRBD1; v_gene: TRBV9; j_gene: TRBJ1-2; abundance: .; CDR3nt: TGTGCCAGCAGCGCCGGGGGGGACAGCGAGAACTATGGCTACACCTTC; CDR3aa: CASSAGGDSENYGYTF
d_gene: .; v_gene: TRBV20-1; j_gene: TRBJ1-2; abundance: .; CDR3nt: TGCAGTGCTAGAGTGGGGATTGGCTACACCTTC; CDR3aa: CSARVGIGYTF
d_gene: .; v_gene: TRBV4-3; j_gene: TRBJ2-7; abundance: .; CDR3nt: TGCGCCAGCAGCCAAGTCTCCGGGGCCCGACCTTACGAGCAGTACTTC; CDR3aa: CASSQVSGARPYEQYF
d_gene: .; v_gene: TRBV29-1; j_gene: TRBJ2-1; abundance: .; CDR3nt: TGCAGCGTTGTCTTATGGGGGGCTTCGGTAATCGGTGAGCAGTTCTTC; CDR3aa: CSVVLWGASVIGEQFF
d_gene: .; v_gene: TRBV19; j_gene: TRBJ2-7; abundance: .; CDR3nt: TGTGCCAGTAATTCGGGGGCAAACTACGAGCAGTACTTC; CDR3aa: CASNSGANYEQYF
d_gene: .; v_gene: TRBV27; j_gene: TRBJ1-2; abundance: .; CDR3nt: TGTGCCAGCAGTCCCAATAGCGAACTGGCAGGATACAAGGGCTACACCTTC; CDR3aa: CASSPNSELAGYKGYTF
d_gene: TRBD1; v_gene: TRBV6-5; j_gene: TRBJ1-1; abundance: .; CDR3nt: TGTGCCAGCAGACCCGGGACAGGGGCGTGGGGAGCTTTCTTT; CDR3aa: CASRPGTGAWGAFF
d_gene: .; v_gene: TRBV4-1; j_gene: TRBJ1-4; abundance: .; CDR3nt: TGCGCCAGCAGCCAAGATCTCCTTCGGCAGACGGGAGAAAAACTGTTTTTT; CDR3aa: CASSQDLLRQTGEKLFF
d_gene: TRBD1; v_gene: TRBV27; j_gene: TRBJ1-2; abundance: .; CDR3nt: TGTGCCAGCAGGCCCCGGGACAGGGCAAATGGCTACACCTTC; CDR3aa: CASRPRDRANGYTF
d_gene: TRBD2; v_gene: TRBV9; j_gene: TRBJ2-1; abundance: .; CDR3nt: TGTGCCAGCAGCGTAGGCGGTGGACTAGCGGGAGGGAGCCCCAATGAGCAGTTCTTC; CDR3aa: CASSVGGGLAGGSPNEQFF
d_gene: TRBD2; v_gene: TRBV11-2; j_gene: TRBJ2-1; abundance: .; CDR3nt: TGTGCCAGCAGCTTTGGACTAGCGGGAGGGAACATCTACAATGAGCAGTTCTTC; CDR3aa: CASSFGLAGGNIYNEQFF
d_gene: .; v_gene: TRBV5-4; j_gene: TRBJ1-1; abundance: .; CDR3nt: TGTGCCAGCAGCTTGGCGGGGGGTTCGAGGACTGAAGCTTTCTTT; CDR3aa: CASSLAGGSRTEAFF
d_gene: TRBD1; v_gene: TRBV19; j_gene: TRBJ2-4; abundance: .; CDR3nt: TGTGCCAGCCGACAGGGTAAAAACATTCAGTACTTC; CDR3aa: CASRQGKNIQYF
d_gene: .; v_gene: TRBV30; j_gene: TRBJ2-7; abundance: once; CDR3nt: TGTGCCTGGAGTTATAGCTCCTACGAGCAGTACTTC; CDR3aa: CAWSYSSYEQYF
d_gene: TRBD2; v_gene: TRBV19; j_gene: TRBJ2-1; abundance: .; CDR3nt: TGTGCCAGTAGTACCTACAAACTAGCGGGAGCCTACAATGAGCAGTTCTTC; CDR3aa: CASSTYKLAGAYNEQFF
d_gene: TRBD2; v_gene: TRBV2; j_gene: TRBJ2-7; abundance: .; CDR3nt: TGTGCCAGCAGTGAAGCGGGTAGCGGGACACAGGAGGGGTCCTACGAGCAGTACTTC; CDR3aa: CASSEAGSGTQEGSYEQYF
d_gene: .; v_gene: TRBV19; j_gene: TRBJ2-6; abundance: once; CDR3nt: TGTGCCAGTAGTATCGAGGGCTCTGGGGCCAACGTCCTGACTTTC; CDR3aa: CASSIEGSGANVLTF
d_gene: .; v_gene: TRBV5-1; j_gene: TRBJ2-7; abundance: .; CDR3nt: TGCGCCAGCAGCTTGGTGGGGTACGACGAGCAGTACTTC; CDR3aa: CASSLVGYDEQYF
d_gene: .; v_gene: TRBV28; j_gene: TRBJ2-3; abundance: .; CDR3nt: TGTGCCAGCAGTTTAACCGAGACAGATACGCAGTATTTT; CDR3aa: CASSLTETDTQYF
d_gene: TRBD1; v_gene: TRBV19; j_gene: TRBJ2-7; abundance: .; CDR3nt: TGTGCCAGTAGCCCCAGGGACAGCTCCTACGAGCAGTACTTC; CDR3aa: CASSPRDSSYEQYF
d_gene: TRBD1; v_gene: TRBV13; j_gene: TRBJ1-2; abundance: .; CDR3nt: TGTGCCAGCAGCCCCAGCCCCGTGGACAGGAGCTATGGCTACACCTTC; CDR3aa: CASSPSPVDRSYGYTF
d_gene: .; v_gene: TRBV13; j_gene: TRBJ1-4; abundance: .; CDR3nt: TGTGCCAGCGCCTCCCCCGGGACCAGTAATGAAAAACTGTTTTTT; CDR3aa: CASASPGTSNEKLFF
d_gene: .; v_gene: TRBV6-5; j_gene: TRBJ1-1; abundance: .; CDR3nt: TGTGCCAGCACAGGGGCGAACACTGAAGCTTTCTTT; CDR3aa: CASTGANTEAFF
d_gene: TRBD1; v_gene: TRBV2; j_gene: TRBJ2-2; abundance: .; CDR3nt: TGTGCCAGCAGTGAGTGGGACAGTAGCACCGGGGAGCTGTTTTTT; CDR3aa: CASSEWDSSTGELFF
d_gene: .; v_gene: TRBV27; j_gene: TRBJ2-5; abundance: .; CDR3nt: TGTGCCAGCAGTTTAAGGGCTCCTCAAGAGACCCAGTACTTC; CDR3aa: CASSLRAPQETQYF
d_gene: TRBD2; v_gene: TRBV25-1; j_gene: TRBJ2-1; abundance: .; CDR3nt: TGTGCCAGCAGTGCACGTCAAAGCGGGACGTACAATGAGCAGTTCTTC; CDR3aa: CASSARQSGTYNEQFF
d_gene: .; v_gene: TRBV28; j_gene: TRBJ1-3; abundance: .; CDR3nt: TGTGCCAGCAGTCCCCATCATGACGGCTCTGGAAACACCATATATTTT; CDR3aa: CASSPHHDGSGNTIYF
d_gene: .; v_gene: TRBV4-3; j_gene: TRBJ2-5; abundance: .; CDR3nt: TGCGCCAGCAGCCAAACTAGCAGGGAGACCCAGTACTTC; CDR3aa: CASSQTSRETQYF
d_gene: TRBD2; v_gene: TRBV27; j_gene: TRBJ2-1; abundance: .; CDR3nt: TGTGCCAGCAACCCACTAGCGGGAGGGTACCATGAGCAGTTCTTC; CDR3aa: CASNPLAGGYHEQFF
d_gene: .; v_gene: TRBV28; j_gene: TRBJ2-7; abundance: .; CDR3nt: TGTGCCAGCTCTCGGTTCCGGGTTGGAAACGAGCAGTACTTC; CDR3aa: CASSRFRVGNEQYF
d_gene: .; v_gene: TRBV27; j_gene: TRBJ1-4; abundance: .; CDR3nt: TGTGCCAGCAGTGCGGACATCGCAACTAATGAAAAACTGTTTTTT; CDR3aa: CASSADIATNEKLFF
d_gene: .; v_gene: TRBV5-8; j_gene: TRBJ1-4; abundance: once; CDR3nt: TGTGCCAGCAGCCGTGGAGTGTTGGGTCCAGCGAATGAAAAACTGTTTTTT; CDR3aa: CASSRGVLGPANEKLFF
d_gene: .; v_gene: TRBV30; j_gene: TRBJ1-1; abundance: .; CDR3nt: TGTGCCTGGAGTGGGCAGTGGGGGGAAGCTTTCTTT; CDR3aa: CAWSGQWGEAFF
d_gene: .; v_gene: TRBV28; j_gene: TRBJ1-5; abundance: .; CDR3nt: TGTGCCAGCAGTTTATTGGGGGGCTGGGGCAATCAGCCCCAGCATTTT; CDR3aa: CASSLLGGWGNQPQHF
d_gene: .; v_gene: TRBV19; j_gene: TRBJ1-1; abundance: .; CDR3nt: TGTGCCAGTAGTCCCCCGGGTCATACTGAAGCTTTCTTT; CDR3aa: CASSPPGHTEAFF
d_gene: .; v_gene: TRBV4-1; j_gene: TRBJ2-1; abundance: .; CDR3nt: TGCGCCAGCAGCCAAGATCCCCGGGCGTACAATGAGCAGTTCTTC; CDR3aa: CASSQDPRAYNEQFF
d_gene: TRBD2; v_gene: TRBV11-2; j_gene: TRBJ2-3; abundance: .; CDR3nt: TGTGCCAGCAGCCCCGGACTAGCCGCAAGCACAGATACGCAGTATTTT; CDR3aa: CASSPGLAASTDTQYF
d_gene: .; v_gene: TRBV19; j_gene: TRBJ1-2; abundance: .; CDR3nt: TGTGCCAGTCGGTGGGGCTATGGCTACACCTTC; CDR3aa: CASRWGYGYTF
d_gene: .; v_gene: TRBV27; j_gene: TRBJ1-1; abundance: .; CDR3nt: TGTGCCAGCAGTATAAGACAGGCTAACACTGAAGCTTTCTTT; CDR3aa: CASSIRQANTEAFF
d_gene: TRBD1; v_gene: TRBV5-1; j_gene: TRBJ2-3; abundance: .; CDR3nt: TGCGCCAGCAGCTCCCGGGACAGGGGGCAAGCAGATACGCAGTATTTT; CDR3aa: CASSSRDRGQADTQYF
d_gene: .; v_gene: TRBV15; j_gene: TRBJ2-5; abundance: .; CDR3nt: TGTGCCACCAGCACGGGCCCAGGGTACCAAGAGACCCAGTACTTC; CDR3aa: CATSTGPGYQETQYF
d_gene: .; v_gene: TRBV6-1; j_gene: TRBJ1-5; abundance: .; CDR3nt: TGTGCCAGCAGTGAAAATTGGATCTACCTGGGGCAGCCCCAGCATTTT; CDR3aa: CASSENWIYLGQPQHF
d_gene: .; v_gene: TRBV10-3; j_gene: TRBJ1-3; abundance: .; CDR3nt: TGTGCCATCAGGCGACAGGTCCCCTCTGGAAACACCATATATTTT; CDR3aa: CAIRRQVPSGNTIYF
d_gene: .; v_gene: TRBV25-1; j_gene: TRBJ1-1; abundance: .; CDR3nt: TGTGCCAGCAGTGAAGAAGGGGCTGGCACTGAAGCTTTCTTT; CDR3aa: CASSEEGAGTEAFF
d_gene: .; v_gene: TRBV27; j_gene: TRBJ2-1; abundance: .; CDR3nt: TGTGCCAGCAGGGGACTCTCCGACCACGATGCCCTGCGCAATGAGCAGTTCTTC; CDR3aa: CASRGLSDHDALRNEQFF